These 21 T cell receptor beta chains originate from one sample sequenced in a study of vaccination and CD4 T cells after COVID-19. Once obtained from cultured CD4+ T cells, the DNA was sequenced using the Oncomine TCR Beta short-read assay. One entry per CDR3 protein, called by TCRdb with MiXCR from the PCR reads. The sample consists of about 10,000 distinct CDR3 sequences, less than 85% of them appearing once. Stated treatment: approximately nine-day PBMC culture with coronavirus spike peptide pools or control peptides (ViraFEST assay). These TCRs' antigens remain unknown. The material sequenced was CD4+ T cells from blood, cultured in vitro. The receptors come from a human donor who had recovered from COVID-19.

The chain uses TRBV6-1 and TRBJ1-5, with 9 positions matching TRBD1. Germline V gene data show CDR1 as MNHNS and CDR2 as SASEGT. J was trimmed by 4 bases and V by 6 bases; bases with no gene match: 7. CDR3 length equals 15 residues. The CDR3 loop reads CASRVGTGRNQPQHF. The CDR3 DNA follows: TGTGCCAGCAGAGTCGGGACAGGGAGGAATCAGCCCCAGCATTTT.

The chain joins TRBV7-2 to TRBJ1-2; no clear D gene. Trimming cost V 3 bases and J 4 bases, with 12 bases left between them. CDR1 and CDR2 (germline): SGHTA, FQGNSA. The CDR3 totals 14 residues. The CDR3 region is CASSFSGSSYGYTF. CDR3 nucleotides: TGTGCCAGCAGCTTTAGCGGGAGCAGCTATGGCTACACCTTC.

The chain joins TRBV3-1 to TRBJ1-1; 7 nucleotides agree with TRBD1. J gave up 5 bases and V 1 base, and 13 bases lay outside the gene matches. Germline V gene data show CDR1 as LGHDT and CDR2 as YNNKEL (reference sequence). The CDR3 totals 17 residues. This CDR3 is CASSQAVRGRRGTEAFF. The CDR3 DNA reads TGTGCCAGCAGCCAAGCTGTAAGGGGGCGGAGAGGGACTGAAGCTTTCTTT.

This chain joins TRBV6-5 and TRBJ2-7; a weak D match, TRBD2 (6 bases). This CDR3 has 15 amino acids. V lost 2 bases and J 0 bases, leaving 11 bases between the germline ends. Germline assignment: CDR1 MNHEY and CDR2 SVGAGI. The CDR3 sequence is CASSYASGLSYEQYF. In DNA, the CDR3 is TGTGCCAGCAGTTACGCGTCGGGACTCTCCTACGAGCAGTACTTC.

CDR3 nucleotide sequence: TGTGCCAGCAGTTTGGGGGGCAAGGGGAACACTGAAGCTTTCTTT. It yields the protein CASSLGGKGNTEAFF. The chain joins TRBV6-2 or TRBV6-3 to TRBJ1-1, with TRBD1 as a possible D gene (6 bases). The CDR3 covers 15 residues. V was cut by 4 bases and J by 1 base, with 13 bases left in between. Germline V lookup: CDR1 MNHEY, CDR2 SVGEGT.

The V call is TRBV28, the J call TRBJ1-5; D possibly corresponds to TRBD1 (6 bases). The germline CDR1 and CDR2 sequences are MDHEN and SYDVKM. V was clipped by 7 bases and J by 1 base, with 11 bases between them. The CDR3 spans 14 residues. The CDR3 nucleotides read TGTGCCAGCAATACAGGGCCCAGCAATCAGCCCCAGCATTTT. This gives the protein CASNTGPSNQPQHF. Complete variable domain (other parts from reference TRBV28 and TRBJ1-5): DVKVTQSSRYLVKRTGEKVFLECVQDMDHENMFWYRQDPGLGLRLIYFSYDVKMKEKGDIPEGYSVSREKKERFSLILESASTNQTSMYLCASNTGPSNQPQHFGDGTRLSIL.

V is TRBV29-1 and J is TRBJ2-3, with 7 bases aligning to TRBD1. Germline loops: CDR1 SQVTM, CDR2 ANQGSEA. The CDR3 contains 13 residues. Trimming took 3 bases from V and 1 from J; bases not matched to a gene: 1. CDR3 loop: CSVEGTGTDTQYF. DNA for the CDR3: TGCAGCGTTGAGGGGACAGGCACAGATACGCAGTATTTT.

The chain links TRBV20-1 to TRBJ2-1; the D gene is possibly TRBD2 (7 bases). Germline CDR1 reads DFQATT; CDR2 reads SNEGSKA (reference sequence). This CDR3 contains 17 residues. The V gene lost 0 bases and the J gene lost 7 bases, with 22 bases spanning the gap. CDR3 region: CSARDLHGGLVVNEQFF. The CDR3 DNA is TGCAGTGCTAGAGATCTACACGGGGGGCTAGTTGTGAATGAGCAGTTCTTC.

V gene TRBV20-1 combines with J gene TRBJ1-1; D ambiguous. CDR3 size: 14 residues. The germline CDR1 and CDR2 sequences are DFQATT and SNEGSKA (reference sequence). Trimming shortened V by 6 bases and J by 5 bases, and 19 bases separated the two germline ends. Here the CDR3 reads CSAADEGVGTEAFF. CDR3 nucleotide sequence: TGCAGTGCAGCTGACGAAGGTGTCGGAACTGAAGCTTTCTTT.

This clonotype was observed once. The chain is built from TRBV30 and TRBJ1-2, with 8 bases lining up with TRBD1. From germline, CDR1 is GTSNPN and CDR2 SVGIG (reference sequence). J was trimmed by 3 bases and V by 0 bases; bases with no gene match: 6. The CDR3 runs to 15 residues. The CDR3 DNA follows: TGTGCCTGGAGTGTCGGGTACAGGGGGGACTATGGCTACACCTTC. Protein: CAWSVGYRGDYGYTF. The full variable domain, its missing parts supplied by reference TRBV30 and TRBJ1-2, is SQTIHQWPATLVQPVGSPLSLECTVEGTSNPNLYWYRQAAGRGLQLLFYSVGIGQISSEVPQNLSASRPQDRQFILSSKKLLLSDSGFYLCAWSVGYRGDYGYTFGSGTRLTVV.

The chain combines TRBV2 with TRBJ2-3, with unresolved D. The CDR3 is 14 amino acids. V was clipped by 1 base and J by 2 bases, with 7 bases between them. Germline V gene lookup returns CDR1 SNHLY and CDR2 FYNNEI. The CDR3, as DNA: TGTGCCAGCAGTGAAGAGGCCTACACAGATACGCAGTATTTT. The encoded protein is CASSEEAYTDTQYF.

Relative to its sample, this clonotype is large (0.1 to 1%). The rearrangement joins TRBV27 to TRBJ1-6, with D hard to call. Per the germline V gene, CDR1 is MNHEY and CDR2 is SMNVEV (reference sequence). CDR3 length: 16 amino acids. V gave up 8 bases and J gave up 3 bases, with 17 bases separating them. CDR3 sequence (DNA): TGTGCCAGCGGTCAATGGTTGGGGAGCTATAATTCACCCCTCCACTTT. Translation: CASGQWLGSYNSPLHF.

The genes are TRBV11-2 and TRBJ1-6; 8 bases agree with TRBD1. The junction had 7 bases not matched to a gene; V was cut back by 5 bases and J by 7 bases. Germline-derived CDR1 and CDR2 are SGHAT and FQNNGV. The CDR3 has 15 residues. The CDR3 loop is CASSLRGPGNSPLHF. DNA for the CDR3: TGTGCCAGCAGCCTCAGGGGGCCAGGAAATTCACCCCTCCACTTT. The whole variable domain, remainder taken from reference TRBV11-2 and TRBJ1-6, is EAGVAQSPRYKIIEKRQSVAFWCNPISGHATLYWYQQILGQGPKLLIQFQNNGVVDDSQLPKDRFSAERLKGVDSTLKIQPAKLEDSAVYLCASSLRGPGNSPLHFGNGTRLTVT.

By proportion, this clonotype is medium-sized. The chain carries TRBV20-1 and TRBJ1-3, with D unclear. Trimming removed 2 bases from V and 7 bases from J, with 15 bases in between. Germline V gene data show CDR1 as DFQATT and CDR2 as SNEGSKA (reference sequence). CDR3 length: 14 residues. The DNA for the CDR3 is TGCAGTGCTAGATCTTTAAACTGGGGTAACACCATATATTTT. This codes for CSARSLNWGNTIYF.

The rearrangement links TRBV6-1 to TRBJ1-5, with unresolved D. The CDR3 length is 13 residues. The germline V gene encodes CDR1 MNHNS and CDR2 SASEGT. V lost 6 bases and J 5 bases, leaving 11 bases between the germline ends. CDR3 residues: CASSKDSDQPQHF. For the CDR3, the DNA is TGTGCCAGCAGCAAAGACTCGGATCAGCCCCAGCATTTT.

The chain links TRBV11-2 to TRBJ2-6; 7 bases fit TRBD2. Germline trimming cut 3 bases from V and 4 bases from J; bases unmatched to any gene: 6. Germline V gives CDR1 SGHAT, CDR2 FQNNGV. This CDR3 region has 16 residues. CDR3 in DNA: TGTGCCAGCAGCTTGTACGGGGGGTCGGGGGCCAACGTCCTGACTTTC. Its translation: CASSLYGGSGANVLTF.

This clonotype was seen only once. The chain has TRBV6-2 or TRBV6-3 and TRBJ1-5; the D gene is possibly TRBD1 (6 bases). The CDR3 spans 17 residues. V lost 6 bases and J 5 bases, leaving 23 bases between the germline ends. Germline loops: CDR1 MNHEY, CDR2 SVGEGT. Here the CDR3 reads CASSYTLGGVKDQPQHF. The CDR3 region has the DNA TGTGCCAGCAGCTACACCCTAGGGGGGGTGAAGGATCAGCCCCAGCATTTT.

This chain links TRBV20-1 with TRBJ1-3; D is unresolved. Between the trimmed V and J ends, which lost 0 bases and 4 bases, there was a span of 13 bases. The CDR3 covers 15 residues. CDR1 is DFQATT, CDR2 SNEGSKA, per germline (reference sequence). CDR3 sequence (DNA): TGCAGTGCTAGAGATGATGGGGTGGGGGGAAACACCATATATTTT. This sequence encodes CSARDDGVGGNTIYF.

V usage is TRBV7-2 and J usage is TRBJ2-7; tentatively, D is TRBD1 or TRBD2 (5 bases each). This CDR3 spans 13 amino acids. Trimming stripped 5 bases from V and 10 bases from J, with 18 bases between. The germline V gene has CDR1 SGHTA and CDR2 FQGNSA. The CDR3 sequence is CASSNTGTAGQYF. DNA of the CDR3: TGTGCCAGCAGCAACACCGGGACCGCCGGACAGTACTTC.

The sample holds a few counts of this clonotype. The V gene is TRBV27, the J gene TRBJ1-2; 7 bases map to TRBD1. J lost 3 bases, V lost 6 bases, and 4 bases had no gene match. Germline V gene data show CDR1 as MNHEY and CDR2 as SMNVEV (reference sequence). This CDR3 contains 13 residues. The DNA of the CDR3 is TGTGCCAGCAGATCGACAGGGTACTATGGCTACACCTTC. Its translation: CASRSTGYYGYTF.

CDR3 bases: TGCAGTGCTAGTTTAGCGGGGAGGGCCCGGGACAGGGGGAACACTGAAGCTTTCTTT. Its protein is CSASLAGRARDRGNTEAFF. This chain uses TRBV20-1 with TRBJ1-1; 10 bases fit TRBD1. Germline V lookup: CDR1 DFQATT, CDR2 SNEGSKA (reference sequence). V lost 3 bases and J lost 1; bases outside the gene matches: 17. The CDR3 is made up of 19 amino acids.